This T cell receptor beta chain was profiled in a study of blood T cell repertoires in COVID-19. At the level of the study: The samples span acute and convalescent COVID-19 from the United States, Italy and Spain. The cDNA or gDNA used as material had been derived from T cells, B-cell-depleted T cells, or PBMCs.

The ends were cut back, 4 bases at V and 8 bases at J, with 18 bases in the middle. CDR1 and CDR2 from the germline V gene are MNHNY and SVGAGI (reference sequence). The CDR3 runs to 15 residues. Authors' methods: For nucleated cells, counts were estimated from reference gene primer amplification. The protocol was immunoSEQ multiplex PCR, while the TCRdb copy is restricted to in-frame clones and leaves out a portion. V and J calls and clone size come straight from that table; D and trimming were deduced from the DNA. The sample consists of 150,000 to 170,000 clones, about 86% of them appearing once. This clone occurred once.

Sequences were obtained from peripheral blood. The source is a woman aged 60 to 75 with acute or convalescent COVID-19. The chain joins TRBV6-6 to TRBJ1-5, with D perhaps TRBD1 (5 bases). The DNA of the CDR3 is TGTGCCAGCAGTTCATCCGGACAAGTTGTTAAGCCCCAGCATTTT. Amino acid sequence: CASSSSGQVVKPQHF.